This TCR beta chain was identified during a study of blood T cell repertoires in COVID-19. As for the study in general: From the United States, Italy and Spain came samples of acute and convalescent COVID-19. Sources were T cells, B-cell-depleted T cells, or PBMCs; the material itself was cDNA or gDNA.

What the recovered Cohort 3 donors had was two negative PCRs, clearance, or symptom resolution. TCRdb keeps only in-frame clones here, not all; method: immunoSEQ multiplex PCR. The top ten clones hold 8% of a sample with around 170,000 clones, 80% to 90% of them seen once. In germline, CDR1 is SGHRS, CDR2 YFSETQ. CDR3 length equals 14 residues. V lost 2 bases to trimming and J lost 4 bases; unmatched junction nucleotides: 3. The rearrangement links TRBV5-1 to TRBJ2-5; 9 bases fit TRBD2. Sequenced: PBMCs or T cells enriched from blood (not recorded which). This TCR was recovered from a woman aged 45 to 65 who had recovered from COVID-19. Here the CDR3 DNA reads TGCGCCAGCAGCTTAGCGGGGGGTCCAGAGACCCAGTACTTC. Translated: CASSLAGGPETQYF.